This TCR beta chain was retrieved from a study of blood T cell repertoires in COVID-19. Turning to the study itself: COVID-19 samples, acute and convalescent, were from the United States, Italy and Spain.

Only in-frame clones appear in the TCRdb table, and some are missing; sequencing was by immunoSEQ multiplex PCR. The sample includes 100,000 to 150,000 clones, roughly two thirds seen only once; the top ten take over 1.5%. The origin of this receptor is a woman in her seventies with acute or convalescent COVID-19. The sequencing input was peripheral blood.

CDR3 region: CASSRPGQLNEKLFF. The DNA for the CDR3 is TGTGCCAGCAGTAGACCGGGACAGTTGAATGAAAAACTGTTTTTT. This rearrangement joins TRBV27 to TRBJ1-4; TRBD1 matches at 7 bases. Per germline, CDR1 MNHEY and CDR2 SMNVEV (reference sequence). CDR3 size: 15 residues. V gave up 5 bases and J gave up 5 bases; unmatched junction bases: 8.